Presented here are 23 T cell receptor beta chains from one specimen sequenced in a study of OX40 agonist ivuxolimab in advanced cancers. TCRdb's copy holds only in-frame clones and misses some; the assay was immunoSEQ multiplex PCR. The sample lists tens of thousands of clones, over 75% occurring once. The sample in question was CD4+ or CD8+ T cells sorted from blood, obtained in a trial of the OX40 agonist ivuxolimab. These receptors all stem from an adult with an advanced solid tumor such as melanoma, head and neck, liver or kidney cancer.

The rearrangement uses TRBV28 and TRBJ1-1; maybe TRBD1 (5 bases). The CDR3 extends over 17 amino acids. Trimming cost V 4 bases and J 1 base, with 19 bases left between them. The V gene's germline CDR1 is MDHEN and CDR2 SYDVKM. CDR3 protein: CASSSDRNGQWNTEAFF. In DNA, the CDR3 is TGTGCCAGCAGTTCCGACAGAAACGGCCAGTGGAACACTGAAGCTTTCTTT.

This chain links TRBV9 with TRBJ2-5; 7 nucleotides agree with TRBD1. The CDR3 has 16 amino acids. Trimming took 0 bases from V and 5 from J; bases not matched to a gene: 10. The germline gives CDR1 SGDLS, CDR2 YYNGEE. The CDR3 loop reads CASSVEERGLEETQYF. The DNA of the CDR3 is TGTGCCAGCAGCGTAGAAGAAAGGGGGCTGGAGGAGACCCAGTACTTC.

J is TRBJ1-6 and V is TRBV7-6; a weak D match, TRBD1 (5 bases). Germline V gene lookup returns CDR1 SGHVS and CDR2 FNYEAQ. The CDR3 has 15 residues. Trimming cost V 5 bases and J 3 bases, with 11 bases left between them. In nucleotides, the CDR3 is TGTGCCAGCAGCGGAGACAGAGACTATAATTCACCCCTCCACTTT. It translates to CASSGDRDYNSPLHF.

The rearrangement links TRBV7-9 to TRBJ2-2; 7 bases are shared with TRBD2. Germline V gives CDR1 SEHNR, CDR2 FQNEAQ (reference sequence). V gave up 7 bases and J gave up 4 bases; unmatched junction bases: 12. This CDR3 has 16 amino acids. The CDR3 reads CASKAVAGEATGELFF. Written as DNA, the CDR3 is TGTGCCAGCAAAGCGGTGGCGGGGGAAGCCACCGGGGAGCTGTTTTTT.

As for this clone: A read error likely explains this, since a far larger clone differs by one base. Other DNA sequences in this specimen translate into the identical CDR3. The chain carries TRBV30 and TRBJ1-6; possibly TRBD1 for D (6 bases). Germline-derived CDR1 and CDR2 are GTSNPN and SVGIG (reference sequence). The CDR3 is 15 residues long. The CDR3 nucleotides read TGTGCCTGGAAGAATAACAGGGCAACTAATTCACCTCTCCACTTT. Translated: CAWKNNRATNSPLHF.

This clone showed up just once. The V gene is TRBV15, the J gene TRBJ2-5; D gene unclear. V lost 2 bases to trimming and J lost 5 bases, with 15 bases between them. The germline CDR1 and CDR2 sequences are LNHNV and YYDKDF (reference sequence). The length of the CDR3 is 15 residues. CDR3 in amino acids: CATSRTRLTGETQYF. The CDR3 DNA is TGTGCCACCAGCAGAACTCGGCTAACTGGGGAGACCCAGTACTTC.

The chain carries TRBV29-1 and TRBJ1-2, with D perhaps matching TRBD1 (6 bases). Per germline, CDR1 SQVTM and CDR2 ANQGSEA. This CDR3 comprises 15 residues. Trimming removed 6 bases at V and 12 bases at J, with 29 bases between. CDR3 nucleotides: TGCAGCGTCGGAAACCGGGACACCCTAGAAGGAGGCCACACCTTC. Its translation: CSVGNRDTLEGGHTF.

CDR3 bases: TGTGCTAGTGGACATGGACAGTCTCCAAGGGAGACCCAGTACTTC. Amino acids: CASGHGQSPRETQYF. The chain combines TRBV12-5 with TRBJ2-5; D perhaps matches TRBD1 (6 bases). The CDR3 is 15 residues long. Per germline, CDR1 LGHNT and CDR2 FRNRAP. The V end was cut by 6 bases, the J end by 5 bases, with 19 bases between.

The rearrangement links TRBV2 to TRBJ2-7, with TRBD2 matching over 9 bases. The CDR3 extends over 15 amino acids. Germline CDR1 is SNHLY and CDR2 is FYNNEI. V dropped 8 bases and J dropped 8; count of bases not matched to a gene: 16. CDR3 protein: CASRKREVPPGKQYF. For the CDR3, the DNA is TGTGCCAGCCGAAAGCGGGAGGTCCCCCCTGGGAAGCAGTACTTC.

J is TRBJ2-7 and V is TRBV7-9, with D uncertain. In germline, CDR1 is SEHNR, CDR2 FQNEAQ (reference sequence). V lost 5 bases to trimming and J lost 4 bases, with 15 bases between them. This CDR3 contains 14 residues. The CDR3 loop reads CASSPAASFYEQYF. The CDR3 DNA reads TGTGCCAGCAGCCCCGCAGCGAGTTTTTACGAGCAGTACTTC.

The genes are TRBV14 and TRBJ2-7; D perhaps matches TRBD2 (5 bases). The CDR3 is made up of 16 amino acids. Trimming cost V 0 bases and J 4 bases, with 16 bases left between them. Germline V gene sequence: CDR1 SGHDN, CDR2 FVKESK. The CDR3 is CASSQDWTGIEYEQYF. The CDR3 DNA sequence: TGTGCCAGCAGCCAAGATTGGACTGGGATCGAGTACGAGCAGTACTTC.

This chain uses TRBV5-6 with TRBJ2-3; 7 positions agree with TRBD2. Germline V gene sequence: CDR1 SGHDT, CDR2 YYEEEE. The V and J ends lost 3 bases and 4 bases, in that order; junction bases with no gene match: 8. CDR3 size: 15 residues. This CDR3 is CASSSGRESSDTQYF. The CDR3 DNA is TGTGCCAGCAGCTCGGGGCGGGAGTCGTCAGATACGCAGTATTTT.

In its sample, this clone was seen a few times. The chain carries TRBV7-8 and TRBJ1-2; 8 nucleotides line up with TRBD1. The length of the CDR3 is 13 residues. Germline assignment: CDR1 SGHVS and CDR2 FQNEAQ. The ends lost 6 bases at V and 8 bases at J; junction bases unmatched: 8. This chain's CDR3 is CASRMDRDTGYTF. CDR3 bases: TGTGCCAGCAGAATGGACAGGGATACAGGCTACACCTTC.

The chain joins TRBV6-9 to TRBJ2-7; possibly TRBD1 for D (6 bases). The germline V gene has CDR1 MNHGY and CDR2 SVAAGI. Trimming took 6 bases from V and 2 from J, leaving 17 bases between them. This CDR3 contains 15 residues. The CDR3 region has the DNA TGTGCCAGCAGCCCTATGACAGGAACTACCTACGAGCAGTACTTC. Translated: CASSPMTGTTYEQYF.

This clone was detected only once. The chain is built from TRBV28 and TRBJ2-3; 9 bases agree with TRBD2. The germline V gene has CDR1 MDHEN and CDR2 SYDVKM. This CDR3 comprises 16 residues. The trim removed 5 bases at V and 0 bases at J, leaving 6 bases unmatched. DNA for the CDR3: TGTGCCAGCAGTCCCGTAGCGGGAGTCAGCACAGATACGCAGTATTTT. It yields the protein CASSPVAGVSTDTQYF. The complete variable domain, with remaining parts taken from reference TRBV28 and TRBJ2-3, reads DVKVTQSSRYLVKRTGEKVFLECVQDMDHENMFWYRQDPGLGLRLIYFSYDVKMKEKGDIPEGYSVSREKKERFSLILESASTNQTSMYLCASSPVAGVSTDTQYFGPGTRLTVL.

This clone was counted once. The chain recombines TRBV4-1 with TRBJ2-3; 8 bases are a match to TRBD2. Germline V gives CDR1 MGHRA, CDR2 YSYEKL. The CDR3 sequence is 15 residues long. The junction had 5 bases not matched to a gene; V was cut back by 2 bases and J by 4 bases. DNA of the CDR3: TGCGCCAGCAGCCAATCTCGGGGGGGGGCAGATACGCAGTATTTT. Protein sequence: CASSQSRGGADTQYF.

This clone is a singleton in its sample. The chain links TRBV27 to TRBJ1-4, with D possibly TRBD1 on 6 matching bases. This CDR3 comprises 14 residues. Trimming removed 8 bases at V and 4 bases at J, with 14 bases between. Germline V gene lookup returns CDR1 MNHEY and CDR2 SMNVEV (reference sequence). CDR3 nucleotide sequence: TGTGCCAGCGGGTTACAGGGTATTAATGAAAAACTGTTTTTT. Translation gives CASGLQGINEKLFF.

The V gene is TRBV7-6, the J gene TRBJ1-5; TRBD1 agrees at 10 bases. CDR3 length equals 15 residues. J gave up 7 bases and V 5 bases, and 8 bases lay outside the gene matches. Germline V gene lookup returns CDR1 SGHVS and CDR2 FNYEAQ. The CDR3, as DNA: TGTGCCAGCAGCCCTTTGACAGGGGGCGAACAGCCCCAGCATTTT. This gives the protein CASSPLTGGEQPQHF.

The chain links TRBV15 to TRBJ1-1; D uncertain. With 0 bases removed from V and 0 bases from J, the gap between germline ends came to 11 bases. The CDR3 spans 16 residues. In germline, CDR1 is LNHNV, CDR2 YYDKDF (reference sequence). The CDR3 region is CATSRDSLGMNTEAFF. The CDR3 DNA reads as TGTGCCACCAGCAGAGATTCATTAGGAATGAACACTGAAGCTTTCTTT.

This CDR3 reads CASSAYGAVTYEQYF. CDR3 coding DNA: TGTGCCAGCAGCGCCTATGGAGCGGTTACCTACGAGCAGTACTTC. The chain joins TRBV4-2 to TRBJ2-7, with a tentative D call TRBD2 (5 bases). The CDR3 runs to 15 residues. The germline gives CDR1 LGHNA, CDR2 YNFKEQ. V was trimmed by 5 bases and J by 2 bases, leaving 16 bases between them.

This chain connects TRBV5-6 to TRBJ1-2; 9 nucleotides agree with TRBD1. Trimming removed 4 bases from V and 8 bases from J; junction bases left unmatched: 6. The CDR3 is 13 residues long. Germline CDR1 is SGHDT and CDR2 is YYEEEE. The CDR3 nucleotides read TGTGCCAGCAGCCGAGGGACAGGGTACGGCTACACCTTC. Encoded protein: CASSRGTGYGYTF.

CDR3 region: CASSLVGGKYNEQFF. In DNA form, the CDR3 reads TGCGCCAGCAGCTTGGTTGGGGGCAAATACAATGAGCAGTTCTTC. The rearrangement joins TRBV5-1 to TRBJ2-1; D is possibly TRBD1 (6 bases). Deletions cut 0 bases from V and 4 bases from J, with 11 bases between. The CDR3 is 15 amino acids. Germline CDR1 SGHRS, CDR2 YFSETQ.

V is TRBV7-2 and J is TRBJ2-7; D call uncertain. Between the trimmed V and J ends, which lost 3 bases and 2 bases, there was a span of 8 bases. The CDR3 contains 13 residues. The V gene's germline CDR1 is SGHTA and CDR2 FQGNSA. CDR3 nucleotides: TGTGCCAGCAGCTTGACACTTACCTACGAGCAGTACTTC. Amino acids: CASSLTLTYEQYF.